Listed below are T cell receptor beta chains from one sample, sequenced in a study of spatial heterogeneity in lung cancer. One entry per CDR3 protein results from TCRdb running MiXCR on the 5' RACE reads. The sample contains more than 30,000 distinct CDR3 sequences, 5.8% of which appear only once. Sequencing used PBMCs, obtained at surgery. The receptors were gathered from a male donor with early-stage non-small cell lung cancer. CDR3s include the opening cysteine and the closing phenylalanine or tryptophan. The D gene is left open where the match is weak. The size entry is marked missing in some rows and otherwise reads once, few, many or a size class.

D gene	V gene	clone size	J gene	CDR3 DNA	CDR3 protein
TRBD1	TRBV15	many	TRBJ2-6	TGTGCCACCAGCACCGTAATGACAGGGTCTTTCTCTGGGGCCAACGTCCTGACTTTC	CATSTVMTGSFSGANVLTF
TRBD1	TRBV28	few	TRBJ2-4	TGTGCCAGCAGCTGGACAGGGAAAATAGCCAAAAACATTCAGTACTTC	CASSWTGKIAKNIQYF
NA	TRBV30	many	TRBJ2-7	TGTGCCTGGAGCGTAGGGGGGTCGGGCTACGAGCAGTACTTC	CAWSVGGSGYEQYF
NA	TRBV28	many	TRBJ1-6	TGTGCCAGCAGTCAGACTTCAGGACGCCCCAATTCACCCCTCCACTTT	CASSQTSGRPNSPLHF
TRBD1	TRBV7-6	many	TRBJ2-7	TGTGCCAGCAGCTCCACCCCGGAAGGGCGGACAGGACTGCACTTC	CASSSTPEGRTGLHF
NA	TRBV10-2	many	TRBJ2-3	TGCGCCAGCTCCGTGGTAGCCGGCGGCACAGATACGCAGTATTTT	CASSVVAGGTDTQYF
NA	TRBV3-1	NA	TRBJ2-3	TGTGCCAGCAGCCAACTTCTCCTGGTGGGTTTTAGCACAGATACGCAGTATTTT	CASSQLLLVGFSTDTQYF
TRBD1	TRBV27	many	TRBJ2-4	TGTGCCAGCAGTGCACGGACAGGGATTAATGCCAAAAACATTCAGTACTTC	CASSARTGINAKNIQYF
NA	TRBV20-1	NA	TRBJ2-1	TGCAGTGCGGAGGGGCCCATGGGGGGCCTCTCCTACAATGAGCAGTTCTTC	CSAEGPMGGLSYNEQFF
NA	TRBV7-2	few	TRBJ1-2	TGTGCCAGCAGCTTGACCCCTAACTATGGCTACACCTTC	CASSLTPNYGYTF
NA	TRBV5-1	many	TRBJ1-2	TGCGCCAGCAGCTTGTTGGGCTCCCGGCAGGGTTCTAACTATGGCTACACCTTC	CASSLLGSRQGSNYGYTF
NA	TRBV2	many	TRBJ1-1	TGTGCCAGCAGTTTACAGGGTATAACTGAAGCTTTCTTT	CASSLQGITEAFF
TRBD1	TRBV28	many	TRBJ2-7	TGTGCCAGCAGTTCGGGACAGGGGAACGAGCAGTACTTC	CASSSGQGNEQYF
TRBD1	TRBV7-2	many	TRBJ1-1	TGTGCCAGCAGCCTCGCGACAGGGAAGAACACTGAAGCTTTCTTT	CASSLATGKNTEAFF
NA	TRBV5-1	NA	TRBJ1-4	TGCGCCAGCAGGATGGAAGGGTCTTCCCCTAATGAAAAACTGTTTTTT	CASRMEGSSPNEKLFF
NA	TRBV6-5	many	TRBJ1-5	TGTGCCAGCAGAATCAATCGCAATCAGCCCCAGCATTTT	CASRINRNQPQHF
NA	TRBV11-3	many	TRBJ2-7	TGTGCCAGCAGCTTCGGTTACCTAAACGAGCAGTACTTC	CASSFGYLNEQYF
NA	TRBV7-3	few	TRBJ2-4	TGTGCCAGCAGCACGCGTCGCGCCAAAAACATTCAGTACTTC	CASSTRRAKNIQYF
NA	TRBV19	many	TRBJ2-2	TGTGCCAGATCAGGCTTAACCCGCACCGGGGAGCTGTTTTTT	CARSGLTRTGELFF
TRBD1	TRBV11-2	many	TRBJ1-1	TGTGCCAGCAGCTTAGCTAGGGACAGGAAGAACACTGAAGCTTTCTTT	CASSLARDRKNTEAFF
NA	TRBV24-1	many	TRBJ2-3	TGTGCCACCAGTGATCCCGACTGGCCTAGCACAGATACGCAGTATTTT	CATSDPDWPSTDTQYF
NA	TRBV12-3/TRBV12-4	many	TRBJ1-6	TGTGCCAGCAGTCTCCATGGATACACCTATAATTCACCCCTCCACTTT	CASSLHGYTYNSPLHF
TRBD2	TRBV27	NA	TRBJ2-7	TGTGCCAGCAGTTTACTAGCGTTAGCGGGGGGGCTTTACGAGCAGTACTTC	CASSLLALAGGLYEQYF
NA	TRBV6-5	NA	TRBJ2-1	TGTGCCAGCAGGCCCGGGACAGGAGGCCGCGGGGGGCATAACAATGAGCAGTTCTTC	CASRPGTGGRGGHNNEQFF
NA	TRBV3-1	NA	TRBJ2-6	TGTGCCAGCAGAGACCGGGACACTGGGGCCAACGTCCTGACTTTC	CASRDRDTGANVLTF
NA	TRBV5-4	many	TRBJ1-3	TGTGCCAGCAGTCTCAAGGGAGAGGACACCATATATTTT	CASSLKGEDTIYF
NA	TRBV5-5	many	TRBJ2-3	TGTGCCAGCAGCTTTAGGAGCACAGATACGCAGTATTTT	CASSFRSTDTQYF
TRBD1	TRBV12-3/TRBV12-4	many	TRBJ2-3	TGTGCCAGCACCAGGACAGGGAGCACAGATACGCAGTATTTT	CASTRTGSTDTQYF
NA	TRBV11-3	many	TRBJ1-4	TGTGCCAGCAGCTCCCGGACGGGGAAACTGTTTTTT	CASSSRTGKLFF
NA	TRBV20-1	many	TRBJ2-7	TGCAGTGCTAGAGATTTCCCGGCCGAGCAGTACTTC	CSARDFPAEQYF
TRBD1	TRBV27	few	TRBJ1-4	TGTGCCAGCAGGAAGTCAGGGGGCCCCGAAAAACTGTTTTTT	CASRKSGGPEKLFF
NA	TRBV29-1	few	TRBJ1-1	TGCAGCGTTGATTCCCTGAGGGGGGACACTGAAGCTTTCTTT	CSVDSLRGDTEAFF
NA	TRBV5-7	many	TRBJ2-1	TGTGCCAGCAGCTTAGACCCCCCCACCGGGACCCCGTACCATATAGGGCAGTTCTTC	CASSLDPPTGTPYHIGQFF
TRBD1	TRBV13	many	TRBJ1-1	TGTGCCAGCAGCTCCACCCGGACAGGGGAGGACACTGAAGCTTTCTTT	CASSSTRTGEDTEAFF
TRBD1	TRBV28	large	TRBJ1-5	TGTGCCAGCAGTCGCGAGGACAGGGTTGGTTCTGGCAATCAGCCCCAGCATTTT	CASSREDRVGSGNQPQHF
NA	TRBV3-1	many	TRBJ2-3	TGTGCCAGCAACAGGGCGGGTGGTACGCAGTATTTT	CASNRAGGTQYF
TRBD2	TRBV29-1	few	TRBJ2-1	TGCAGCGTTGAACTTAGCGGGGGTTACGATGAGCAGTTCTTC	CSVELSGGYDEQFF